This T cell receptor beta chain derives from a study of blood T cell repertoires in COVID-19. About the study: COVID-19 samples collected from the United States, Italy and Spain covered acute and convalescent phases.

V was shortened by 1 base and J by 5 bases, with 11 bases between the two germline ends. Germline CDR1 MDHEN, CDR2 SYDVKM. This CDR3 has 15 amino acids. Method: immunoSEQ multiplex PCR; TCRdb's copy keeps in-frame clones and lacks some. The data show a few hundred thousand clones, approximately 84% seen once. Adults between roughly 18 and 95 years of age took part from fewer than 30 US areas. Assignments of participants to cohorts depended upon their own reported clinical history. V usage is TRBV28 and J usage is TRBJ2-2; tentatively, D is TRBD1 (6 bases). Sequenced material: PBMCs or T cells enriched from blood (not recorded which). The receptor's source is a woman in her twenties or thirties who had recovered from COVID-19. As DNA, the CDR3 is TGTGCCAGCAGTTTATCAGGGGCTAATACCGGGGAGCTGTTTTTT. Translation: CASSLSGANTGELFF.